This is a list of T cell receptor beta chains from one sample in a study of CD8+ T cells in alopecia areata. Data came from immunoSEQ multiplex PCR; TCRdb stores just in-frame clones and leaves some out. The profile shows some 150,000 clones, around 87% of them singletons. This sample comprised CD8+ T cells sorted from blood, obtained at week 4, from a patient treated with tofacitinib. The receptors shown here come from a human donor with alopecia areata. The CDR3 runs from the conserved cysteine through the conserved F or W. The order of the fields is J gene, D gene, clone size, V gene, CDR3 DNA, CDR3 protein. The D gene is left open where the match is weak. Clone size is stated in some rows and not others, as once, few, many or a class when expanded.

TRBJ2-7 | - | - | TRBV4-1 | TGCGCCAGCAGCCAAGAGTCACAGCAGTTCTACGAGCAGTACTTC | CASSQESQQFYEQYF
TRBJ2-1 | - | - | TRBV29-1 | TGCAACGTGGGCGGAACCTACAATGAGCAGTTCTTC | CNVGGTYNEQFF
TRBJ2-5 | - | - | TRBV6-6 | TGTGCCAGCAGTTTAACACAGGTTTTGTTGGAAGAGACCCAGTACTTC | CASSLTQVLLEETQYF
TRBJ2-7 | TRBD1 | - | TRBV13 | TGTGCCAGCAGCACTCGGACAGGGGTATCCTACGAGCAGTACTTC | CASSTRTGVSYEQYF
TRBJ2-1 | - | - | TRBV29-1 | TGCAGCGTTGAAGGGTTATCCTACAATGAGCAGTTCTTC | CSVEGLSYNEQFF
TRBJ2-3 | - | once | TRBV30 | TGTGCCTGGGCCGGGGAGGCCGATTTAGGAGATACGCAGTATTTT | CAWAGEADLGDTQYF
TRBJ2-3 | - | - | TRBV4-3 | TGCGCCAGCAGCCCAAGTATCTGGCGGGTCCGCACAGATACGCAGTATTTT | CASSPSIWRVRTDTQYF
TRBJ1-2 | TRBD1 | - | TRBV6-5 | TGTGCCAGCAGTTATGGGACAGAGTATGGCTACACCTTC | CASSYGTEYGYTF
TRBJ2-2 | - | - | TRBV4-1 | TGCGCCAGCAGCCAAGCACATCCCACCGGGGAGCTGTTTTTT | CASSQAHPTGELFF
TRBJ2-7 | TRBD1 | - | TRBV9 | TGTGCCAGCAGCGGAGGGGGACAGGGAAACGAGCAGTACTTC | CASSGGGQGNEQYF
TRBJ1-2 | - | - | TRBV23-1 | TGCGCCAGCAGCTCGAATGGCGCAGGCTACACCTTC | CASSSNGAGYTF
TRBJ2-3 | TRBD1 | - | TRBV23-1 | TGCGCCAGTGCACCCGGGACAGGGGAACAAGGCACAGATACGCAGTATTTT | CASAPGTGEQGTDTQYF
TRBJ2-7 | - | - | TRBV30 | TGTGCCCGGTTAGACTCGCGCTCCTACGAGCAGTACTTC | CARLDSRSYEQYF
TRBJ2-1 | - | once | TRBV27 | TGTGCCACCCGCCCGAAGGGGGGTACCTACAATGAGCAGTTCTTC | CATRPKGGTYNEQFF
TRBJ1-2 | TRBD1 | - | TRBV29-1 | TGCAGCGTCGCCGGGACAGGGGACTATGGCTACACCTTC | CSVAGTGDYGYTF
TRBJ1-2 | - | - | TRBV19 | TGTGCCAGTAGTATGGCAGGGGCGGATGGCTACACCTTC | CASSMAGADGYTF
TRBJ2-7 | TRBD2 | - | TRBV13 | TGTGCCAGCAGCGCGGGACTATCTAGCTCCTACGAGCAGTACTTC | CASSAGLSSSYEQYF